This T cell receptor (beta chain) was profiled in a study of response to subunit inactivated influenza vaccine. CDR1 KGHSH and CDR2 LQKENI come from the germline V gene. This CDR3 has 16 amino acids. Trimming cost V 0 bases and J 7 bases; bases outside gene matches: 7. Study-wide results and limits: It was suggested by the authors that few new T cells are recruited by each seasonal influenza vaccination.

This clonotype has a handful of counts. Its cognate antigen is unknown. TCRdb itself ran the RT-PCR reads through MiXCR, one entry per CDR3 protein. This sample has 500,000 to 600,000 distinct CDR3 sequences, with over 10% found just once. The sample here was PBMCs from blood, taken 40 to 50 days after vaccination. The clonotype comes from a man aged 50 or older who received an inactivated influenza vaccine. The V call is TRBV18, the J call TRBJ2-1; 9 nucleotides agree with TRBD1. The CDR3 loop reads CASSPPLGQGGNEQFF. CDR3 nucleotide sequence: TGTGCCAGCTCACCACCGCTGGGACAGGGAGGGAATGAGCAGTTCTTC.